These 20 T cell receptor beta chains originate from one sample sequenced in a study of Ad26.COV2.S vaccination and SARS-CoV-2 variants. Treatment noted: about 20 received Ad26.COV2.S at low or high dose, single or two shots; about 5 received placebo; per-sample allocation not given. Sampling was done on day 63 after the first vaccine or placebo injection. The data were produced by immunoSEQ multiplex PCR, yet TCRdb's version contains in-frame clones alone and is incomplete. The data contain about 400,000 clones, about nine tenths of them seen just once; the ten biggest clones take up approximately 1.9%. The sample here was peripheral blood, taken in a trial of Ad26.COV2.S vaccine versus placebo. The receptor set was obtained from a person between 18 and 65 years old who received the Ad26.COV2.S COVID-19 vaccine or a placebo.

CDR3 protein: CAIPGPRGEAFF. CDR3 sequence (DNA): TGTGCCATCCCCGGACCCAGAGGTGAAGCTTTCTTT. The rearrangement links TRBV28 to TRBJ1-1; D not resolved. The CDR3 loop spans 12 amino acids. Trimming cost V 10 bases and J 7 bases, with 16 bases left between them. CDR1 and CDR2 (germline): MDHEN, SYDVKM.

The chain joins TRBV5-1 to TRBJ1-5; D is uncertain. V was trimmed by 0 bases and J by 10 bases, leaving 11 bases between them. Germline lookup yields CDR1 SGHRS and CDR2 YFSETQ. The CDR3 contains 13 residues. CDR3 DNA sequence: TGCGCCAGCAGCTTGGCCGGGGATCGTCCCCAGCATTTT. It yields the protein CASSLAGDRPQHF.

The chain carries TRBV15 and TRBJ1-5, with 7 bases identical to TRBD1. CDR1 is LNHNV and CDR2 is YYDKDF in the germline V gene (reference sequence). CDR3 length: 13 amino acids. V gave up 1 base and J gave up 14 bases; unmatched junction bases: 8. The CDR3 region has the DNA TGTGCCACCAGCAGAGGGGAGGGGGCTCGTGAGCATTTT. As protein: CATSRGEGAREHF.

The CDR3 DNA follows: TGCGCCAGCAGCCTGGGACTACAAGGACAGCCCCAGCATTTT. Its translation is CASSLGLQGQPQHF. The gene calls are TRBV4-3 and TRBJ1-5; a weak D match, TRBD1 (5 bases). V lost 4 bases and J lost 7, with 14 bases in between. This CDR3 is 14 amino acids long. The germline gives CDR1 LGHNA, CDR2 YSLEER.

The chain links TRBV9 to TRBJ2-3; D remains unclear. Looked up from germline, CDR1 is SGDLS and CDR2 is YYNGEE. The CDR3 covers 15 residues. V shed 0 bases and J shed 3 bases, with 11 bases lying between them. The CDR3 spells CASSVGTPGTDTQYF. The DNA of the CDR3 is TGTGCCAGCAGCGTAGGGACCCCCGGGACAGATACGCAGTATTTT.

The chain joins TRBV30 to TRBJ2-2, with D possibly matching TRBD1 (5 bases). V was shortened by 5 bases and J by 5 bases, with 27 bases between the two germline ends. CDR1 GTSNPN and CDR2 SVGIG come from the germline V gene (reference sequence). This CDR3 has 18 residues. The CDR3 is CAWGTRSLRVGLTGELFF. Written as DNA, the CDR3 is TGTGCCTGGGGAACCCGTTCTCTCAGGGTCGGGCTGACCGGGGAGCTGTTTTTT. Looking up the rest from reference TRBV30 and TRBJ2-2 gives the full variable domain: SQTIHQWPATLVQPVGSPLSLECTVEGTSNPNLYWYRQAAGRGLQLLFYSVGIGQISSEVPQNLSASRPQDRQFILSSKKLLLSDSGFYLCAWGTRSLRVGLTGELFFGEGSRLTVL.

As DNA, the CDR3 is TGTGCCAGCAGCTCCCCAAGCACAGATACGCAGTATTTT. The encoded protein is CASSSPSTDTQYF. The rearrangement uses TRBV7-3 and TRBJ2-3; D ambiguous. The CDR3 length is 13 residues. V was trimmed by 4 bases and J by 0 bases, leaving 5 bases between them. Germline loops: CDR1 SGHTA, CDR2 FQGTGA.

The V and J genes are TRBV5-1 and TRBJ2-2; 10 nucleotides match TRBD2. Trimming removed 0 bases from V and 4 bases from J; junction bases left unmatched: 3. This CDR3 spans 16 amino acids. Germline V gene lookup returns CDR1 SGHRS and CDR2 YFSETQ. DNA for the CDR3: TGCGCCAGCAGCTTGGCAGCGGGAGGGCCCACCGGGGAGCTGTTTTTT. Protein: CASSLAAGGPTGELFF. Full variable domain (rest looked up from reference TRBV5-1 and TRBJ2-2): KAGVTQTPRYLIKTRGQQVTLSCSPISGHRSVSWYQQTPGQGLQFLFEYFSETQRNKGNFPGRFSGRQFSNSRSEMNVSTLELGDSALYLCASSLAAGGPTGELFFGEGSRLTVL.

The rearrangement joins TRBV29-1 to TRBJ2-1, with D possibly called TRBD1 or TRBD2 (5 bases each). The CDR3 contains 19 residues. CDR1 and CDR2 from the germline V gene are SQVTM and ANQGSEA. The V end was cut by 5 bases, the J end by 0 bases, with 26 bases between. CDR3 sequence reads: CSVKGTEGLGSSSYNEQFF. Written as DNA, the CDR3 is TGCAGCGTTAAAGGGACCGAGGGCCTGGGCTCAAGCTCCTACAATGAGCAGTTCTTC.

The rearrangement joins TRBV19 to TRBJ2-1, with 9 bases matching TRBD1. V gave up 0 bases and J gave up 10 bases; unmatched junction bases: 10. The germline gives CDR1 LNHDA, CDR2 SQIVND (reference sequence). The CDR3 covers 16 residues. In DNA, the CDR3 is TGTGCCAGTAGTATAGATGGGACAGGGTTCTCCCCGGAGCAGTTCTTC. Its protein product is CASSIDGTGFSPEQFF.

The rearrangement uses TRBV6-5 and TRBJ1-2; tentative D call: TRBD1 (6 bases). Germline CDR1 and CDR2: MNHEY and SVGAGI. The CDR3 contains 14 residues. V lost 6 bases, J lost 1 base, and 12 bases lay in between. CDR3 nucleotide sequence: TGTGCCAGCAGGCCCACAGGGAGTAACTATGGCTACACCTTC. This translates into CASRPTGSNYGYTF.

CDR3 sequence reads: CARQGEDTEAFF. The DNA for the CDR3 is TGCGCCAGACAGGGGGAGGACACTGAAGCTTTCTTT. This sequence joins TRBV23-1 and TRBJ1-1; TRBD1 matches 8 bases. TRBV23-1 is known as an ORF, though its function is uncertain. The CDR3 runs to 12 residues. J lost 3 bases, V lost 9 bases, and 3 bases had no gene match.

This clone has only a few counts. The CDR3 bases are TGCGCCAGCAGCCAGGGGGGAATTAAGCGACTCACCGGGGAGCTGTTTTTT. Its translation: CASSQGGIKRLTGELFF. The genes are TRBV5-1 and TRBJ2-2; maybe TRBD1 (7 bases). V was trimmed by 4 bases and J by 4 bases, leaving 20 bases between them. CDR3 size: 17 residues. CDR1 is SGHRS and CDR2 is YFSETQ in the germline V gene.

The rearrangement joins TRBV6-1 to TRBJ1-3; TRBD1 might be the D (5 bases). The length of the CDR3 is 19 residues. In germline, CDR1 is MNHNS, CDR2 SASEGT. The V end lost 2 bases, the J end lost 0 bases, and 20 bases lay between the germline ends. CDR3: CASSESCPRDPDSGNTIYF. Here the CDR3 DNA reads TGTGCCAGCAGTGAATCTTGCCCCCGGGACCCCGACTCTGGAAACACCATATATTTT.

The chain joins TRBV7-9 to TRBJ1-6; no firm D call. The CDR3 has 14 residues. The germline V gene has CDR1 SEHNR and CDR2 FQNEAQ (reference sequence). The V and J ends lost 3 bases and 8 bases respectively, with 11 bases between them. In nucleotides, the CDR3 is TGTGCCAGCAGCTTGGTCGGGGTTGATTCACCCCTCCACTTT. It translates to CASSLVGVDSPLHF.

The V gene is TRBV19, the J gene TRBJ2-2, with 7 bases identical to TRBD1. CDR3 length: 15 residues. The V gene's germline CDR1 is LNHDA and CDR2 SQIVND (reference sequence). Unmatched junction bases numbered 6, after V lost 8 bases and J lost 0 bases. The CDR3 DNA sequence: TGTGCCAGTGGGGTGACAGGGACGAACACCGGGGAGCTGTTTTTT. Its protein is CASGVTGTNTGELFF.

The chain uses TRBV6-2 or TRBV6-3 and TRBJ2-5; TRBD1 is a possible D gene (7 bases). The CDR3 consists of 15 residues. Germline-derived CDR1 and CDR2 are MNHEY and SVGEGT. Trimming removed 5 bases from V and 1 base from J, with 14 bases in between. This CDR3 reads CASSSRGTAQETQYF. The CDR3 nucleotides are TGTGCCAGCAGTAGCCGCGGGACAGCCCAAGAGACCCAGTACTTC.

The CDR3: CASSYAGGLETQYF. The CDR3 DNA sequence: TGTGCCAGCAGTTACGCGGGAGGTCTTGAGACCCAGTACTTC. The chain employs TRBV6-5 and TRBJ2-5; TRBD2 matches 8 bases. Germline assignment: CDR1 MNHEY and CDR2 SVGAGI. The CDR3 extends over 14 amino acids. V lost 2 bases, J lost 5 bases, and 4 bases stayed unmatched.

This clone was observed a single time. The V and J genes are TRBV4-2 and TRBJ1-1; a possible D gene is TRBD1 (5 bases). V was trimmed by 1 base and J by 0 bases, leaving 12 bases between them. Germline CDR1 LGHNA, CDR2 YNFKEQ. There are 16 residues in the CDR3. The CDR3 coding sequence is TGTGCCAGCAGCCAAGGTGGGGGATTGATGAACACTGAAGCTTTCTTT. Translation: CASSQGGGLMNTEAFF.

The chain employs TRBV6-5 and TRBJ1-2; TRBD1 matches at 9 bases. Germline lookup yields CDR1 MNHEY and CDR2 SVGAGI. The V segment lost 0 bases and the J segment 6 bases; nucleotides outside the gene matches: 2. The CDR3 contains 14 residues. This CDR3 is CASSYSRQGDGYTF. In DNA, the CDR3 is TGTGCCAGCAGTTACTCCCGACAGGGGGATGGCTACACCTTC.